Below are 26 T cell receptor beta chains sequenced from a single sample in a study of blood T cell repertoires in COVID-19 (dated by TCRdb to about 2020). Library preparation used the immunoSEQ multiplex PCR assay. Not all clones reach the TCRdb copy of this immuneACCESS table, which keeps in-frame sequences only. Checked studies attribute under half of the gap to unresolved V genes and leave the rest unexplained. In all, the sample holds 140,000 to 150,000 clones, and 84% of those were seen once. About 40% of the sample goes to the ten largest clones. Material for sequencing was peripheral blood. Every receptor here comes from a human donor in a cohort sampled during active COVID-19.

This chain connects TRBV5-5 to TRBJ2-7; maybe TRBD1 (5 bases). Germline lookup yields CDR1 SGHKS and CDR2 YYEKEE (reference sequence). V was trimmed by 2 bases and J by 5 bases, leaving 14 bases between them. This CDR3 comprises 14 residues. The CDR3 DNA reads TGTGCCAGCAGCTTATCTGGCAGGGTCAACGAGCAGTACTTC. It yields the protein CASSLSGRVNEQYF.

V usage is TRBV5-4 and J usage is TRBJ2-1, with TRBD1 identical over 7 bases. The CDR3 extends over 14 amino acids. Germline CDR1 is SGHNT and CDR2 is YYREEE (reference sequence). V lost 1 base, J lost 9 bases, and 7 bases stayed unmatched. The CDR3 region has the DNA TGTGCCAGCAGCTTGAACAGGGGCCGAAGTGAGCAGTTCTTC. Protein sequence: CASSLNRGRSEQFF.

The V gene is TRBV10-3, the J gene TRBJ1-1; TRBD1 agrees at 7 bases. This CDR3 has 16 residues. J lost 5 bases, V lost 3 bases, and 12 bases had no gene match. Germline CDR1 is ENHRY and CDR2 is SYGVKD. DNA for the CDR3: TGTGCCATCAGTGAACCTGGGGTACAGGGGAAAACTGAAGCTTTCTTT. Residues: CAISEPGVQGKTEAFF.

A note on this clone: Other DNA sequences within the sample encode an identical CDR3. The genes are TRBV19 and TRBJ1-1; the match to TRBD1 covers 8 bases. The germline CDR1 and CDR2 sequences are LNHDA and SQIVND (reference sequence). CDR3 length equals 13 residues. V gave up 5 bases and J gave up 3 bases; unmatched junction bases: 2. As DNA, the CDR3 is TGTGCCAGTAGTCCGACAGGGGACACTGAAGCTTTCTTT. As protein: CASSPTGDTEAFF.

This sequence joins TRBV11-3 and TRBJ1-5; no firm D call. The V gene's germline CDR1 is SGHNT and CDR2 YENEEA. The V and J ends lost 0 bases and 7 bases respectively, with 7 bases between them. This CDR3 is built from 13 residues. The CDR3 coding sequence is TGTGCCAGCAGCTTAGATGCAGTCCAGCCCCAGCATTTT. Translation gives CASSLDAVQPQHF.

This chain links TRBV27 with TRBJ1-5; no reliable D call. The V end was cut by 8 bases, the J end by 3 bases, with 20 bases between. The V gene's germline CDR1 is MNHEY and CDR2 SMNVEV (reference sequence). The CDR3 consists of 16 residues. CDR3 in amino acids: CASRGLRGTINQPQHF. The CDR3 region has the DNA TGTGCCAGCCGCGGACTCCGGGGAACAATCAATCAGCCCCAGCATTTT.

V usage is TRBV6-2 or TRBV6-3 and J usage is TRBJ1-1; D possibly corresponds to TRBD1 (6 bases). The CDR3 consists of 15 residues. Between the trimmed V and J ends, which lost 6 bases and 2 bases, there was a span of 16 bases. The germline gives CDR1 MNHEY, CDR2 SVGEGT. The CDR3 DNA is TGTGCCAGCAGCCATGCTGACAGGAAAAACACTGAAGCTTTCTTT. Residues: CASSHADRKNTEAFF.

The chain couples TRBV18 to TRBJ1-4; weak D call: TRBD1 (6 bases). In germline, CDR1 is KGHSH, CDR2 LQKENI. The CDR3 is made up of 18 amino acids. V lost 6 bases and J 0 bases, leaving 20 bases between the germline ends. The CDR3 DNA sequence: TGTGCCAGCTCCCCGACAAGCCGGGACACTACAACTAATGAAAAACTGTTTTTT. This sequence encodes CASSPTSRDTTTNEKLFF.

The CDR3 DNA reads TGTGCCAGCAGCTTTCCTAGCGGGGGTTACAATGAGCAGTTCTTC. Translating it yields CASSFPSGGYNEQFF. This chain uses TRBV5-6 with TRBJ2-1; 10 bases are shared with TRBD2. This CDR3 spans 15 amino acids. The V gene end was trimmed by 2 bases and the J gene end by 4 bases; junction bases not matched to a gene: 3. Germline V lookup: CDR1 SGHDT, CDR2 YYEEEE.

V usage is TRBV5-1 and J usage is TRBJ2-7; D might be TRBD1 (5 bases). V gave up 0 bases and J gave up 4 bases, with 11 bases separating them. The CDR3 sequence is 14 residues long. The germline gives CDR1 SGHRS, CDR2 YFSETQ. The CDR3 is CASSLATGPYEQYF. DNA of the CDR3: TGCGCCAGCAGCTTGGCCACAGGACCGTACGAGCAGTACTTC.

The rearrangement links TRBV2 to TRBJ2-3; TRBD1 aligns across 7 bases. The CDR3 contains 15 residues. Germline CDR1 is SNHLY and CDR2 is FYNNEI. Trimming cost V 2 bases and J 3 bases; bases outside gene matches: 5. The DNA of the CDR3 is TGTGCCAGCAGTGAAAGGCCAGGGGGTACAGATACGCAGTATTTT. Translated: CASSERPGGTDTQYF. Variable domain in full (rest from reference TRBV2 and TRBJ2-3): EPEVTQTPSHQVTQMGQEVILRCVPISNHLYFYWYRQILGQKVEFLVSFYNNEISEKSEIFDDQFSVERPDGSNFTLKIRSTKLEDSAMYFCASSERPGGTDTQYFGPGTRLTVL.

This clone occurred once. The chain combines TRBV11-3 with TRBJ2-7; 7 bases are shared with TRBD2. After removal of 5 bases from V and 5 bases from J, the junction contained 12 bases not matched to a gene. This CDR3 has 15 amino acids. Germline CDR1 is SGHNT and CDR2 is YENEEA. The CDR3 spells CASSPFSGLGNEQYF. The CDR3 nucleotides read TGTGCCAGCAGCCCTTTCTCCGGACTAGGAAACGAGCAGTACTTC.

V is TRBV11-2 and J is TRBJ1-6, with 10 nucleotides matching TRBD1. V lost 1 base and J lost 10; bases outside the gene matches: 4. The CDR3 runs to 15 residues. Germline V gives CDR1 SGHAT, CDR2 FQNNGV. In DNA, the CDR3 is TGTGCCAGCAGCTTAGTCGGGACAGGGGACTCACCCCTCCACTTT. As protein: CASSLVGTGDSPLHF. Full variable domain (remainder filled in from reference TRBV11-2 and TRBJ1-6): EAGVAQSPRYKIIEKRQSVAFWCNPISGHATLYWYQQILGQGPKLLIQFQNNGVVDDSQLPKDRFSAERLKGVDSTLKIQPAKLEDSAVYLCASSLVGTGDSPLHFGNGTRLTVT.

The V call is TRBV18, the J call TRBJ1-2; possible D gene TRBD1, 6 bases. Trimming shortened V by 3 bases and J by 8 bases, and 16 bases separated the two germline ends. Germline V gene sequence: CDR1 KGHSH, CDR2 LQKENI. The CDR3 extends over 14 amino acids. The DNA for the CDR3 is TGTGCCAGCTCACCCACAGGGAAGGTTGACGGCTACACCTTC. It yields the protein CASSPTGKVDGYTF.

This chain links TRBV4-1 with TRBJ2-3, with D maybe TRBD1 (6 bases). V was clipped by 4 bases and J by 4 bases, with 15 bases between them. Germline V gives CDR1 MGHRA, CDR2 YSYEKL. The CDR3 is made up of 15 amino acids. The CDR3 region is CASSLRTETPDTQYF. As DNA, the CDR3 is TGCGCCAGCAGCCTCCGGACAGAAACCCCAGATACGCAGTATTTT.

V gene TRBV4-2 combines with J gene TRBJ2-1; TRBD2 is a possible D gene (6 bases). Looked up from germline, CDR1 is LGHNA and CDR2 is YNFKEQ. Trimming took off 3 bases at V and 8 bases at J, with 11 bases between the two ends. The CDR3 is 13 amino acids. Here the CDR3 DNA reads TGTGCCAGCAGCCATCCCTCTAGCGATGAGCAGTTCTTC. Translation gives CASSHPSSDEQFF.

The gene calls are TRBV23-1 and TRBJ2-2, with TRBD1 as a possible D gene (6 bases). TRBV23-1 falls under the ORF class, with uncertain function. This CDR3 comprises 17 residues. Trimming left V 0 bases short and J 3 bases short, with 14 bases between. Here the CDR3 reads CASSQSRGSRYTGELFF. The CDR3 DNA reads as TGCGCCAGCAGTCAATCAAGGGGGTCCCGGTACACCGGGGAGCTGTTTTTT.

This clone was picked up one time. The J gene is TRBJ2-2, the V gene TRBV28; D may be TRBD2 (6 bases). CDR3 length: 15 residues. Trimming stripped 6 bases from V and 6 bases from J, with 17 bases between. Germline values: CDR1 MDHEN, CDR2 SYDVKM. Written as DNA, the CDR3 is TGTGCCAGCAGAGGAACTCCCGGGGGTGCCGGGGAGCTGTTTTTT. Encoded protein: CASRGTPGGAGELFF.

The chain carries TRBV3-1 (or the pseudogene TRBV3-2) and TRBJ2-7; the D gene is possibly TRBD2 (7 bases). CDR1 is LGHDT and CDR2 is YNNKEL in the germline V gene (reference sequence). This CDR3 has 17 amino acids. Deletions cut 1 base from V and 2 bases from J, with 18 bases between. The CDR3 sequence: CASSQGLDGGLTYEQYF. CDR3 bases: TGTGCCAGCAGCCAAGGTCTTGACGGGGGGCTTACCTACGAGCAGTACTTC.

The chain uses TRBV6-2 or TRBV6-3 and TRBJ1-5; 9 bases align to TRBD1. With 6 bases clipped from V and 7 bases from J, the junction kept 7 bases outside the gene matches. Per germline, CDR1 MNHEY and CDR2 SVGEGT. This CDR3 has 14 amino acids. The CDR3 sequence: CASSRTGARQPQHF. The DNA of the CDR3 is TGTGCCAGCAGCCGGACAGGGGCTCGACAGCCCCAGCATTTT.

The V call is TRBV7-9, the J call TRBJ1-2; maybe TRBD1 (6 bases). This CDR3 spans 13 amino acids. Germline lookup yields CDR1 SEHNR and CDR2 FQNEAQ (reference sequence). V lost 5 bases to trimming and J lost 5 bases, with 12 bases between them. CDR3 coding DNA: TGTGCCAGCAGCCCAGGACAGCTGTATGGCTACACCTTC. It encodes CASSPGQLYGYTF.

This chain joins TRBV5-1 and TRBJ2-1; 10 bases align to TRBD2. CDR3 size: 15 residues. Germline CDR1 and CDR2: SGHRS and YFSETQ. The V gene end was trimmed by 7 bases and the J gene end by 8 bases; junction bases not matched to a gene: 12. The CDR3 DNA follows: TGCGCCAGCTCCCAGGGACTAGCGTCCGCGGATGAGCAGTTCTTC. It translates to CASSQGLASADEQFF.

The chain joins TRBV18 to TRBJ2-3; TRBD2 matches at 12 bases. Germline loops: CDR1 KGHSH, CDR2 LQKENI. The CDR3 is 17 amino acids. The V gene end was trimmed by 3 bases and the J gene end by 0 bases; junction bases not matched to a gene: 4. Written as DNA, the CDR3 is TGTGCCAGCTCACCCGGGACTAGCGGGCTTAGCACAGATACGCAGTATTTT. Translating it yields CASSPGTSGLSTDTQYF.

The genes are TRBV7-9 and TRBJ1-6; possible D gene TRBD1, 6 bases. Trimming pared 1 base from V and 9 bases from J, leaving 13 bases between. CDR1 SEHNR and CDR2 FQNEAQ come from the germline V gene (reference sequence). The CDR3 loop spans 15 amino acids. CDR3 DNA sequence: TGTGCCAGCAGCTTAGAGTCGACAGGAAGTTCACCCCTCCACTTT. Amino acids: CASSLESTGSSPLHF.

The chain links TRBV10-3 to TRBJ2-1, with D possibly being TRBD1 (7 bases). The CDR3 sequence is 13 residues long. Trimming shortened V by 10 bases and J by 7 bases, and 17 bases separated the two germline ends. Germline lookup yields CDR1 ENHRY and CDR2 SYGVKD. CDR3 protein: CATLGGGVNEQFF. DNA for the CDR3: TGTGCCACCCTAGGGGGCGGGGTAAATGAGCAGTTCTTC.

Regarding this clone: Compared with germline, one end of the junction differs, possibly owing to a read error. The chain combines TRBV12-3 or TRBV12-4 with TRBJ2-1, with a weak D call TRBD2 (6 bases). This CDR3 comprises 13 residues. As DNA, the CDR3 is TGTGCCAGCGGCTTGACGTTGGAGGGAGATAATCTCTTC. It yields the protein CASGLTLEGDNLF.